The 21 T cell receptor beta chains below were found in one sample sequenced in a study of T cells in tuberculosis. Using immunoSEQ multiplex PCR, the repertoire was profiled, and TCRdb retains in-frame clones only, with some absent. The sample carries tens of thousands of clones, 90% to 95% recorded once. What was sequenced was PBMCs. These receptors were collected from a donor aged 5-35 years with latent tuberculosis or without tuberculosis infection.

This chain joins TRBV7-6 and TRBJ2-6, with D tentatively TRBD1 (6 bases). The germline gives CDR1 SGHVS, CDR2 FNYEAQ. Deletions cut 4 bases from V and 0 bases from J, with 13 bases between. The CDR3 runs 17 residues. CDR3 residues: CASSSQGLVSGANVLTF. CDR3 nucleotide sequence: TGTGCCAGCAGCTCCCAGGGGCTAGTCTCTGGGGCCAACGTCCTGACTTTC.

V is TRBV6-5 and J is TRBJ2-7; D uncertain. Trimming removed 5 bases from V and 7 bases from J, with 9 bases in between. Germline V gene lookup returns CDR1 MNHEY and CDR2 SVGAGI. The CDR3 length is 11 residues. The chain's CDR3 is CASSREDEQYF. In DNA form, the CDR3 reads TGTGCCAGCAGTCGAGAGGATGAGCAGTACTTC.

The chain has TRBV19 and TRBJ2-7; maybe TRBD2 (6 bases). There are 17 residues in the CDR3. The V gene lost 2 bases and the J gene lost 0 bases, with 17 bases spanning the gap. Germline CDR1 and CDR2: LNHDA and SQIVND (reference sequence). Here the CDR3 DNA reads TGTGCCAGTAGTATATTTTATACGGGGGAGAGCTCCTACGAGCAGTACTTC. Its translation: CASSIFYTGESSYEQYF.

V usage is TRBV19 and J usage is TRBJ2-1, with 7 bases identical to TRBD2. Germline CDR1 is LNHDA and CDR2 is SQIVND (reference sequence). V shed 8 bases and J 4 bases; nucleotides not matched to a gene: 11. CDR3 length: 15 residues. The DNA for the CDR3 is TGTGCCAGTGGCTCCGGGACTACTATATACAATGAGCAGTTCTTC. Amino acid sequence: CASGSGTTIYNEQFF. The full variable domain, with the rest looked up from reference TRBV19 and TRBJ2-1, is DGGITQSPKYLFRKEGQNVTLSCEQNLNHDAMYWYRQDPGQGLRLIYYSQIVNDFQKGDIAEGYSVSREKKESFPLTVTSAQKNPTAFYLCASGSGTTIYNEQFFGPGTRLTVL.

The rearrangement joins TRBV30 to TRBJ2-7; possibly TRBD2 for D (6 bases). The CDR3 is made up of 13 amino acids. Trimming removed 3 bases at V and 2 bases at J, with 11 bases between. CDR1 is GTSNPN and CDR2 is SVGIG in the germline V gene (reference sequence). CDR3 bases: TGTGCCTGGAGCGGCGGAGGGGCCTACGAGCAGTACTTC. Translation: CAWSGGGAYEQYF.

The CDR3 DNA is TGTGCCAGCAGCTTCACTCCCCCCGGGGAGCTGTTTTTT. This gives the protein CASSFTPPGELFF. The gene calls are TRBV5-6 and TRBJ2-2; D unresolved. From germline, CDR1 is SGHDT and CDR2 YYEEEE. The V gene lost 2 bases and the J gene lost 6 bases, with 8 bases spanning the gap. CDR3 size: 13 residues.

The V call is TRBV15, the J call TRBJ1-4; 10 positions match TRBD1. This CDR3 contains 12 residues. Per germline, CDR1 LNHNV and CDR2 YYDKDF (reference sequence). Germline trimming cut 11 bases from V and 6 bases from J; bases unmatched to any gene: 3. CDR3 loop: CAGGTGDEKLFF. DNA for the CDR3: TGTGCCGGCGGGACAGGGGATGAAAAACTGTTTTTT.

V usage is TRBV6-5 and J usage is TRBJ2-7; TRBD2 might be the D (5 bases). Germline V CDR1 and CDR2: MNHEY, SVGAGI. This CDR3 spans 13 amino acids. Trimming took 0 bases from V and 10 from J, leaving 13 bases between them. CDR3 sequence (DNA): TGTGCCAGCAGTTACTCTTTTAGCGCGCAACAGTACTTC. Its translation is CASSYSFSAQQYF.

The chain carries TRBV6-1 and TRBJ1-4, with unresolved D. Germline V lookup: CDR1 MNHNS, CDR2 SASEGT. The CDR3 runs 14 residues. V lost 5 bases to trimming and J lost 10 bases, with 17 bases between them. The CDR3 region is CASSPTSGIGKLFF. The CDR3 DNA reads as TGTGCCAGCAGTCCTACCTCAGGCATCGGAAAACTGTTTTTT.

The chain's CDR3 is CASSSSGTNTYEQYF. Written as DNA, the CDR3 is TGTGCCAGCAGCTCCTCCGGGACAAACACCTACGAGCAGTACTTC. V is TRBV27 and J is TRBJ2-7, with TRBD1 as a possible D gene (6 bases). The V and J ends lost 6 bases and 2 bases respectively, with 17 bases between them. Germline V gene lookup returns CDR1 MNHEY and CDR2 SMNVEV (reference sequence). The CDR3 runs 15 residues.

The J gene is TRBJ1-5, the V gene TRBV5-1, with D unclear. Germline V gene sequence: CDR1 SGHRS, CDR2 YFSETQ. The V gene lost 4 bases and the J gene lost 1 base, with 12 bases spanning the gap. There are 15 residues in the CDR3. The CDR3 sequence: CASSPGTGSNQPQHF. DNA of the CDR3: TGCGCCAGCAGCCCAGGAACGGGGAGCAATCAGCCCCAGCATTTT.

The J gene is TRBJ1-3, the V gene TRBV30, with TRBD1 identical over 7 bases. The CDR3 loop spans 13 amino acids. J lost 7 bases, V lost 7 bases, and 10 bases had no gene match. CDR1 and CDR2 (germline): GTSNPN, SVGIG (reference sequence). CDR3: CASKGTEVNTIYF. In DNA, the CDR3 is TGTGCCTCTAAAGGGACAGAAGTTAACACCATATATTTT.

This chain joins TRBV30 and TRBJ2-5, with 8 positions matching TRBD2. Germline trimming cut 0 bases from V and 4 bases from J; bases unmatched to any gene: 1. The CDR3 consists of 13 residues. Germline CDR1 reads GTSNPN; CDR2 reads SVGIG (reference sequence). For the CDR3, the DNA is TGTGCCTGGAGTGTAGCGGGAGCAGAGACCCAGTACTTC. This sequence encodes CAWSVAGAETQYF.

This chain connects TRBV30 to TRBJ2-5, with a weak D call TRBD2 (6 bases). The CDR3 loop spans 13 amino acids. The germline gives CDR1 GTSNPN, CDR2 SVGIG (reference sequence). With 3 bases removed from V and 2 bases from J, the gap between germline ends came to 10 bases. The CDR3 here is CAWSGGRQETQYF. In DNA form, the CDR3 reads TGTGCCTGGAGCGGGGGAAGACAAGAGACCCAGTACTTC.

J is TRBJ1-3 and V is TRBV7-6; possible D gene TRBD1, 6 bases. The CDR3 extends over 15 amino acids. Trimming took off 1 base at V and 0 bases at J, with 7 bases between the two ends. Germline loops: CDR1 SGHVS, CDR2 FNYEAQ. CDR3 bases: TGTGCCAGCAGCTTAGGACAGGTCTCTGGAAACACCATATATTTT. Translated: CASSLGQVSGNTIYF. The variable domain in full, with the rest retrieved from reference TRBV7-6 and TRBJ1-3, is GAGVSQSPRYKVTKRGQDVALRCDPISGHVSLYWYRQALGQGPEFLTYFNYEAQQDKSGLPNDRFSAERPEGSISTLTIQRTEQRDSAMYRCASSLGQVSGNTIYFGEGSWLTVV.

This clone was counted a few times. The chain is built from TRBV7-9 and TRBJ2-1; D gene uncertain. Germline V gives CDR1 SEHNR, CDR2 FQNEAQ (reference sequence). With 5 bases removed from V and 13 bases from J, the gap between germline ends came to 12 bases. The length of the CDR3 is 11 residues. The DNA for the CDR3 is TGTGCCAGCAGCCCTGACATTTTTCAGTTCTTC. Translating it yields CASSPDIFQFF.

V and J are TRBV5-1 and TRBJ2-2; D is uncertain. V lost 5 bases and J lost 7, with 27 bases in between. CDR3 size: 18 residues. The germline CDR1 and CDR2 sequences are SGHRS and YFSETQ. The chain's CDR3 is CASRYEGILSGLVGELFF. In DNA, the CDR3 is TGCGCCAGCAGGTACGAAGGTATCTTGTCTGGGCTCGTCGGGGAGCTGTTTTTT.

The chain has TRBV6-5 and TRBJ2-1; 9 bases align to TRBD2. Germline values: CDR1 MNHEY, CDR2 SVGAGI. V lost 6 bases and J lost 2; bases outside the gene matches: 2. The CDR3 extends over 14 amino acids. The DNA of the CDR3 is TGTGCCAGCAGGCCTAGCGGGACCTACAATGAGCAGTTCTTC. Translation gives CASRPSGTYNEQFF.

The table lists this clone with a count of one. V is TRBV28 and J is TRBJ2-5; D is possibly TRBD2 (5 bases). Trimming removed 4 bases at V and 5 bases at J, with 5 bases between. This CDR3 spans 11 amino acids. CDR1 is MDHEN and CDR2 is SYDVKM in the germline V gene. CDR3 in DNA: TGTGCCAGCAGTTCGGGGGAGACCCAGTACTTC. It yields the protein CASSSGETQYF.

This clone was recorded once. The genes are TRBV25-1 and TRBJ2-7, with 11 nucleotides matching TRBD1. With V trimmed by 8 bases and J by 7 bases, 10 bases remained unmatched. The CDR3 extends over 14 amino acids. Per germline, CDR1 MGHDK and CDR2 SYGVNS. The CDR3 region is CASSRTGGLGEQYF. CDR3 in DNA: TGTGCCAGCTCCCGGACAGGGGGCCTGGGAGAGCAGTACTTC.

The CDR3 DNA follows: TGTGCCAGTAGTATTTATGGTATTGGGCTTTCTAGCAATCAGCCCCAGCATTTT. This codes for CASSIYGIGLSSNQPQHF. The chain couples TRBV19 to TRBJ1-5; D gene unclear. CDR3 length: 18 amino acids. CDR1 is LNHDA, CDR2 SQIVND, per germline (reference sequence). The V gene lost 3 bases and the J gene lost 0 bases, with 18 bases spanning the gap.